These T cell receptor beta chains were read from a single sample in a study of CXCR3-negative and CXCR3-positive naive CD8 T cells. Following a re-call of the 5' RACE reads, TCRdb has one entry per CDR3 protein and lacks DNA. The sample has approximately 59,000 distinct CDR3 sequences. Sequenced: naive CXCR3+ CD8+ T cells from blood. These receptors came from a human donor in good health. Some clones in this sample may be carry-over from other donors' samples. CDR3s include the opening cysteine and the closing phenylalanine or tryptophan.

j_call v_call cdr3_aa
TRBJ2-1 TRBV7-2 CASSLVGLAGGYNEQFF
TRBJ2-3 TRBV27 CASSIPGQGADTQYF
TRBJ2-7 TRBV28 CASSFRGLRYGEQYF
TRBJ2-1 TRBV29-1 CSVAGGPYNEQFF
TRBJ2-1 TRBV15 CATSGIPSGNSHEQFF
TRBJ2-3 TRBV29-1 CSVEVPSGGNTDTQYF
TRBJ2-1 TRBV29-1 CSVEVSSGYNEQFF
TRBJ1-4 TRBV7-9 CASSLQGATNEKLFF
TRBJ2-7 TRBV20-1 CSARQRQSYEQYF
TRBJ2-1 TRBV7-9 CASSSAIGQGAHEQFF
TRBJ2-2 TRBV12-3/TRBV12-4 CASSFGQGAGGELFF
TRBJ2-5 TRBV13 CASSSGTEETQYF
TRBJ2-7 TRBV30 CAWSTGVPYEQYF
TRBJ2-7 TRBV7-9 CASSLVGEQYF
TRBJ1-2 TRBV29-1 CSVPRQGVYGYTF
TRBJ2-3 TRBV7-2 CASSTVAAGSTDTQYF
TRBJ2-7 TRBV7-8 CASSSRQGQDYEQYF
TRBJ2-2 TRBV28 CASSPGPTSGRYTGELFF
TRBJ2-3 TRBV5-5 CASSMEMAQYF
TRBJ2-1 TRBV7-6 CASSRTGSAPHEQFF
TRBJ2-7 TRBV4-3 CASSQVTGAYYEQYF
TRBJ2-1 TRBV10-3 CAISEPGERKNEQFF
TRBJ2-1 TRBV7-9 CASSSTQGSSYNEQFF
TRBJ2-7 TRBV29-1 CSVEAGTGYEQYF
TRBJ2-7 TRBV4-3 CASSRGQGSASYEQYF
TRBJ2-7 TRBV5-4 CASSTGQPYEQYF
TRBJ2-7 TRBV29-1 CSALAGDRYEQYF
TRBJ2-5 TRBV12-3/TRBV12-4 CASSLGGGARSRETQYF
TRBJ2-7 TRBV7-2 CASSFGLAGENEQYF
TRBJ2-2 TRBV29-1 CSVEGAGELFF
TRBJ2-1 TRBV24-1 CATIDPRTGYNEQFF